Listed below are T cell receptor beta chains from one sample, sequenced in a study of T cell repertoires in cytomegalovirus infection. TCRdb reanalysed the reads using MiXCR and keeps one entry per CDR3 protein. The sample has 200,000 to 250,000 distinct CDR3 sequences; approximately 13% are singletons. The sample consisted of PBMCs. Receptors originate from a human donor in good health (CMV status not recorded). Some clones in this sample may be carry-over from other donors' samples. Both conserved end residues are part of each CDR3. The order of the fields is CDR3 protein, V gene.

CDR3: CASSAEGSTEAFF
V: TRBV2

CDR3: CASSGTGNTGELFF
V: TRBV19

CDR3: CASNKAPAGQNEQYF
V: TRBV7-9

CDR3: CATGGGSQRENF
V: TRBV28

CDR3: CSVGTSGSNTGELFF
V: TRBV29-1

CDR3: CASSLGTGKEKLFF
V: TRBV7-2

CDR3: CASSTSGFTNYGYTF
V: TRBV5-1

CDR3: CASSPPTSITGELFF
V: TRBV18

CDR3: CSVGSAENTEAFF
V: TRBV29-1

CDR3: CASSPGTGGILSEAFF
V: TRBV19

CDR3: CASSYSPGTELNQPQHF
V: TRBV6-2/TRBV6-3

CDR3: CASSLIGTEQYF
V: TRBV7-2

CDR3: CASSVAQGASEQYF
V: TRBV9

CDR3: CASSLDRLGEQYF
V: TRBV7-2

CDR3: CASSPGGGPYNEQFF
V: TRBV7-8

CDR3: CASSFDRGLDGYTF
V: TRBV6-2/TRBV6-3

CDR3: CASSLVKGTDTQYF
V: TRBV7-2